These 6 T cell receptor beta chains were sequenced from one sample in a study of CD8+ T cells in alopecia areata (dated by TCRdb to between 2017 and 2018). Libraries were made using the immunoSEQ multiplex PCR assay. RNA was extracted from all samples and reverse transcribed into cDNA as template for TCR sequencing. This immuneACCESS table, as held by TCRdb, lists in-frame sequences with V and J called but not all clones. Of the missing ones, under half trace to an unresolved V gene in checked studies; the others have no known cause. This sample lists some 130,000 clones; approximately 53% were detected once. The ten biggest clones cover roughly 0.5% of the sample. The sample's time point label, in plain terms: more than 3 weeks on oral tofacitinib. This specimen's treatment or condition label, interpreted: oral pan-JAK inhibitor, 5-10 mg twice daily. Sequenced material: CD4+ T cells sorted from blood, taken at week 4, from a patient treated with tofacitinib. These receptors were obtained from a human donor with alopecia areata.

The chain has TRBV7-6 and TRBJ2-7; TRBD1 matches 7 bases. The V segment lost 3 bases and the J segment 6 bases; nucleotides outside the gene matches: 8. The CDR3 contains 14 residues. Germline values: CDR1 SGHVS, CDR2 FNYEAQ. In nucleotides, the CDR3 is TGTGCCAGCAGCTTGGGGACAGTGAATTCCGAGCAGTACTTC. Protein product: CASSLGTVNSEQYF.

This clone was detected a few times. The J gene is TRBJ2-7, the V gene TRBV7-9, with D perhaps TRBD1 (6 bases). Germline-derived CDR1 and CDR2 are SEHNR and FQNEAQ (reference sequence). The CDR3 has 14 amino acids. V was shortened by 2 bases and J by 1 base, with 9 bases between the two germline ends. The CDR3 coding sequence is TGTGCCAGCAGCTTAACAGGGCCTTCCTACGAGCAGTACTTC. Its protein product is CASSLTGPSYEQYF.

The V and J genes are TRBV5-1 and TRBJ2-5; 7 bases line up with TRBD1. CDR3 size: 15 residues. Germline V CDR1 and CDR2: SGHRS, YFSETQ. J lost 2 bases, V lost 2 bases, and 6 bases had no gene match. The CDR3 spells CASSFGTETQETQYF. The CDR3 nucleotides read TGCGCCAGCAGCTTCGGGACAGAAACACAAGAGACCCAGTACTTC.

This clone has ten or more counts. The rearrangement uses TRBV15 and TRBJ2-6; D unclear. Trimming removed 1 base at V and 10 bases at J, with 8 bases between. Germline-derived CDR1 and CDR2 are LNHNV and YYDKDF (reference sequence). The CDR3 runs 13 residues. The CDR3 bases are TGTGCCACCAGCAGAGTCCCCTCAAACGTCCTGACTTTC. Translating gives CATSRVPSNVLTF.

The chain combines TRBV29-1 with TRBJ2-3; D is undetermined. This CDR3 is built from 13 residues. Germline values: CDR1 SQVTM, CDR2 ANQGSEA. Trimming cost V 0 bases and J 5 bases, with 9 bases left between them. The CDR3 DNA reads as TGCAGCGTTGAAGACGCCTTCCAAGATACGCAGTATTTT. It yields the protein CSVEDAFQDTQYF.

In its sample, this clone was seen a few times. The genes are TRBV14 and TRBJ2-1; 8 nucleotides align to TRBD2. The CDR3 is made up of 16 amino acids. Germline V gene data show CDR1 as SGHDN and CDR2 as FVKESK. Germline trimming cut 5 bases from V and 0 bases from J; bases unmatched to any gene: 6. The CDR3 nucleotides are TGTGCCAGCAGCTTGGCTAGCGGGTTCTCCTACAATGAGCAGTTCTTC. This translates into CASSLASGFSYNEQFF.